The rows below give T cell receptor beta chains drawn from one sample of a study of cytomegalovirus exposure and HLA in healthy donors. Libraries were prepared by immunoSEQ multiplex PCR; TCRdb keeps only in-frame clonotypes and omits some of them. Here the sample table reports over 200,000 clones. The sample taken for sequencing was PBMCs. These receptors all stem from a woman aged 30 to 39 in good health and CMV-seropositive. Each CDR3 is given without its conserved first and last residue. Each record gives: V gene, CDR3 length, CDR3 protein.

TRBV19 16 ASSIDLSKDRFNTEAF
TRBV15 13 ATSRDRGVGSPLH
TRBV4-1 15 ASSQERGGLKAGTQY
TRBV18 11 ASSVEEDGELF
TRBV4-1 14 ASSQGGQGASYEQY
TRBV7-2 13 ASSPPSGTPYEQY
TRBV15 16 ATSRDLTSGRRGNEQF
TRBV4-3 14 ASSQGASGNTGELF
TRBV19 12 ASKAGDSGNTIY
TRBV7-8 12 ASSPLNTYNEQF
TRBV15 11 ATMQGYNEKLF
TRBV5-5 13 ASSLGRGSTDTQY
TRBV5-1 12 ASSLGPGGQPQH
TRBV2 12 ASNHPSSVLEQF
TRBV21-1 15 ASSKGLRRGDYNEQF
TRBV27 11 ASINKKITEAF
TRBV7-9 11 ASSPPMTGELF
TRBV19 16 ASSFSPGGVAALREQF
TRBV11-2 12 ARSHFRTNYGYT
TRBV7-2 14 ASSSRIGDFTDTQY
TRBV18 12 ASSQTDSGNTIY
TRBV4-1 13 ASSQGSISSYEQY
TRBV7-6 15 ASSSTGTSGDHNEQF
TRBV6-5 12 ATTSVRTNQPQH
TRBV9 16 ASSVRVGRGSSYNEQF
TRBV9 14 ASSVGGSGGHKGYT